The present entry profiles one TCR beta chain with its context. The repertoire was sequenced with immunoSEQ multiplex PCR; TCRdb's copy has only in-frame clones and lacks some. The sample has about 200,000 clones, approximately 91% seen once. The sample originates from a study of blood T cell repertoires in COVID-19. Germline lookup yields CDR1 LNHDA and CDR2 SQIVND (reference sequence). CDR3 length: 14 residues. The V and J ends lost 0 bases and 1 base respectively, with 6 bases between them. This chain uses TRBV19 with TRBJ1-1; no clear D gene. This TCR was sampled from a middle-aged man with acute or convalescent COVID-19. Input material: peripheral blood. In DNA, the CDR3 is TGTGCCAGTAGTATAGATCGGTGGAACACTGAAGCTTTCTTT. Its protein is CASSIDRWNTEAFF.